This entry lists 27 T cell receptor beta chains sequenced from one sample in a study of Graves' ophthalmopathy and Graves' hyperthyroidism. From RNA, the CDR3 regions of TCR beta chains were amplified and sequenced. HTBI primers primed a first-round RT-PCR, and a second-round multiplex PCR followed. TCRdb ran MiXCR on the multiplex PCR reads and lists one entry per CDR3 protein. The sample gives fewer than 250,000 distinct CDR3 sequences, 29% of which show up once; approximately 8.2% is in the top ten. Sequenced sample: peripheral blood. The origin of the receptors is a man in his fifties with Graves' ophthalmopathy.

The chain employs TRBV7-2 and TRBJ1-1; D perhaps matches TRBD1 (5 bases). Deletions cut 8 bases from V and 1 base from J, with 17 bases between. The CDR3 totals 15 residues. In germline, CDR1 is SGHTA, CDR2 FQGNSA. This CDR3 is CASLPWWGTNTEAFF. Here the CDR3 DNA reads TGTGCCAGCCTACCCTGGTGGGGCACGAACACTGAAGCTTTCTTT.

The chain employs TRBV20-1 and TRBJ1-1; possibly TRBD1 for D (5 bases). The germline V and J ends were trimmed by 0 bases and 7 bases, with 18 bases remaining between them. This CDR3 is 15 amino acids long. Germline assignment: CDR1 DFQATT and CDR2 SNEGSKA (reference sequence). The CDR3 here is CSARDDRGGTIEAFF. Written as DNA, the CDR3 is TGCAGTGCTAGAGATGACCGGGGCGGTACGATTGAAGCTTTCTTT.

The chain has TRBV2 and TRBJ1-1; 7 bases are shared with TRBD1. There are 16 residues in the CDR3. CDR1 is SNHLY and CDR2 is FYNNEI in the germline V gene. With 4 bases clipped from V and 2 bases from J, the junction kept 10 bases outside the gene matches. The CDR3 nucleotides are TGTGCCAGCAGTGTTCACAGGGGTATATTAAACACTGAAGCTTTCTTT. Translating it yields CASSVHRGILNTEAFF.

This clonotype was found many times. J is TRBJ1-1 and V is TRBV4-1; D ambiguous. CDR3 length: 13 residues. Germline lookup yields CDR1 MGHRA and CDR2 YSYEKL. Between the trimmed V and J ends, which lost 3 bases and 0 bases, there was a span of 5 bases. The CDR3 sequence: CASSQAMNTEAFF. In DNA, the CDR3 is TGCGCCAGCAGCCAGGCGATGAACACTGAAGCTTTCTTT.

This clonotype was found many times. This rearrangement joins TRBV2 to TRBJ2-7, with 11 bases identical to TRBD1. This CDR3 has 15 amino acids. Germline V gene sequence: CDR1 SNHLY, CDR2 FYNNEI. V trimming: 6 bases; J trimming: 3 bases; junction bases outside the gene matches: 7. CDR3 in DNA: TGTGCCAGCAGGGGCCGGGACAGGGGGTTCTACGAGCAGTACTTC. The encoded protein is CASRGRDRGFYEQYF.

This sequence joins TRBV28 and TRBJ1-1; D might be TRBD1 (6 bases). The CDR3 runs 14 residues. CDR1 is MDHEN, CDR2 SYDVKM, per germline. Trimming took off 7 bases at V and 1 base at J, with 13 bases between the two ends. The DNA of the CDR3 is TGTGCCAGCAACCCAGGGGAGACGAACACTGAAGCTTTCTTT. Amino acid sequence: CASNPGETNTEAFF.

Ten or more counts support this clonotype. The rearrangement uses TRBV5-5 and TRBJ2-7; D perhaps matches TRBD1 (6 bases). CDR1 SGHKS and CDR2 YYEKEE come from the germline V gene (reference sequence). Trimming left V 6 bases short and J 4 bases short, with 14 bases between. CDR3 size: 13 residues. As DNA, the CDR3 is TGTGCCAGCACCGGGACATTCGGGTACGAGCAGTACTTC. Translating it yields CASTGTFGYEQYF.

This clonotype was recorded at least ten times. In DNA form, the CDR3 reads TGTGCCAGCAGCTCGCTCTCCGGGACAATGAACACTGAAGCTTTCTTT. This sequence encodes CASSSLSGTMNTEAFF. This sequence joins TRBV7-2 and TRBJ1-1; D perhaps matches TRBD1 (6 bases). Trimming left V 4 bases short and J 0 bases short, with 15 bases between. In germline, CDR1 is SGHTA, CDR2 FQGNSA. This CDR3 has 16 residues.

The CDR3 spells CASIGTGIHEQYF. CDR3 DNA: TGTGCCAGCATTGGGACAGGGATACACGAGCAGTACTTC. The chain combines TRBV6-1 with TRBJ2-7, with 9 positions matching TRBD1. Germline CDR1 MNHNS, CDR2 SASEGT. The CDR3 is 13 amino acids. V was clipped by 7 bases and J by 5 bases; unmatched bases: 6.

This clonotype was recorded many times. The J gene is TRBJ2-5, the V gene TRBV20-1, with 7 bases fitting TRBD1. After removal of 7 bases from V and 2 bases from J, the junction contained 4 bases not matched to a gene. This CDR3 contains 12 residues. Germline assignment: CDR1 DFQATT and CDR2 SNEGSKA (reference sequence). DNA for the CDR3: TGCAGTGGGAACAGGGGACAAGAGACCCAGTACTTC. Translation: CSGNRGQETQYF.

This clonotype occurred many times. The genes are TRBV6-1 and TRBJ2-5; 7 bases line up with TRBD2. Germline V gene lookup returns CDR1 MNHNS and CDR2 SASEGT. The CDR3 is made up of 14 amino acids. V lost 6 bases and J lost 7; bases outside the gene matches: 11. This CDR3 is CASSKRATGGTQYF. The CDR3 DNA follows: TGTGCCAGCAGCAAGCGAGCAACGGGGGGGACCCAGTACTTC.

The table lists this clonotype with many counts. The rearrangement uses TRBV20-1 and TRBJ2-7, with a tentative D call TRBD1 (6 bases). V lost 5 bases and J lost 3, with 14 bases in between. The CDR3 spans 13 residues. Per germline, CDR1 DFQATT and CDR2 SNEGSKA (reference sequence). The CDR3 loop reads CSASGTNNYEQYF. CDR3 in DNA: TGCAGTGCTTCCGGGACAAATAACTACGAGCAGTACTTC.

CDR3 loop: CASSEGVAGGGVGETQYF. CDR3 sequence (DNA): TGCGCCAGCAGCGAAGGGGTAGCGGGAGGGGGCGTGGGGGAGACCCAGTACTTC. The chain is built from TRBV4-1 and TRBJ2-5, with 11 positions matching TRBD2. V shed 5 bases, J shed 5 bases, and the junction held 16 bases outside the gene matches. The germline V gene has CDR1 MGHRA and CDR2 YSYEKL. The CDR3 runs to 18 residues.

This clonotype has ten or more counts. The V and J genes are TRBV28 and TRBJ2-7; no definite D call. This CDR3 is 14 amino acids long. The V and J ends lost 2 bases and 6 bases respectively, with 14 bases between them. Germline loops: CDR1 MDHEN, CDR2 SYDVKM. DNA of the CDR3: TGTGCCAGCAGTTTAACCCCCGGCACGGCCGAGCAGTACTTC. This translates into CASSLTPGTAEQYF.

In this sample, this clonotype turned up a few times. The V gene is TRBV24-1, the J gene TRBJ2-7; D is unresolved. The CDR3 is 13 amino acids. Germline lookup yields CDR1 KGHDR and CDR2 SFDVKD. The V and J ends lost 4 bases and 0 bases respectively, with 6 bases between them. CDR3 sequence: CATSEALSYEQYF. CDR3 coding DNA: TGTGCCACCAGTGAAGCCCTCTCCTACGAGCAGTACTTC.

This clonotype came up many times. As DNA, the CDR3 is TGTGCCAGCAGTTTGGGACATCCCTCTTATTATGGCTACACCTTC. Protein sequence: CASSLGHPSYYGYTF. The genes are TRBV27 and TRBJ1-2, with D possibly TRBD1 on 6 matching bases. Between the trimmed V and J ends, which lost 3 bases and 5 bases, there was a span of 16 bases. The germline CDR1 and CDR2 sequences are MNHEY and SMNVEV (reference sequence). The CDR3 is 15 amino acids.

This clonotype was detected ten times or more. The V gene is TRBV15, the J gene TRBJ2-3, with D perhaps matching TRBD1 (5 bases). Per germline, CDR1 LNHNV and CDR2 YYDKDF (reference sequence). The CDR3 is made up of 12 amino acids. Between the trimmed V and J ends, which lost 3 bases and 5 bases, there was a span of 6 bases. The CDR3 loop is CATSRDIDTQYF. CDR3 nucleotide sequence: TGTGCCACCAGCAGGGACATAGATACGCAGTATTTT.

This clonotype has at least ten counts. The chain carries TRBV6-2 or TRBV6-3 and TRBJ2-7; 10 bases line up with TRBD2. The V gene end was trimmed by 5 bases and the J gene end by 2 bases; junction bases not matched to a gene: 9. Germline values: CDR1 MNHEY, CDR2 SVGEGT. This CDR3 is built from 16 residues. CDR3 in amino acids: CASSPDQREGAYEQYF. The CDR3 bases are TGTGCCAGCAGTCCCGACCAGCGGGAGGGAGCCTACGAGCAGTACTTC.

This clonotype was counted at least ten times. One end of the junction fails to match germline, which may point to a read error. The CDR3 DNA follows: TGTGCCAACAGTTACAGGTCAGGGAGGAAGCCCCAGCATTTT. Residues: CANSYRSGRKPQHF. This chain uses TRBV6-2 or TRBV6-3 with TRBJ1-5, with a tentative D call TRBD1 (5 bases). This CDR3 region has 14 residues. Germline loops: CDR1 MNHEY, CDR2 SVGEGT.

This clonotype was picked up many times. This sequence joins TRBV11-2 and TRBJ2-2; TRBD1 matches 9 bases. The V segment lost 5 bases and the J segment 6 bases; nucleotides outside the gene matches: 7. CDR3 length: 15 amino acids. The germline CDR1 and CDR2 sequences are SGHAT and FQNNGV. The CDR3 is CASSRDRVDSGELFF. The CDR3 nucleotides are TGTGCCAGCAGCCGGGACAGGGTTGATTCCGGGGAGCTGTTTTTT.

V gene TRBV19 combines with J gene TRBJ1-1, with D maybe TRBD1 (6 bases). Trimming pared 4 bases from V and 3 bases from J, leaving 18 bases between. From germline, CDR1 is LNHDA and CDR2 SQIVND (reference sequence). The CDR3 consists of 16 residues. This chain's CDR3 is CASSNTKSPGDTEAFF. Written as DNA, the CDR3 is TGTGCCAGTAGTAACACAAAGTCTCCAGGGGACACTGAAGCTTTCTTT.

The V and J genes are TRBV24-1 and TRBJ1-5; no definite D call. The germline CDR1 and CDR2 sequences are KGHDR and SFDVKD. The ends were cut back, 4 bases at V and 0 bases at J, with 6 bases in the middle. The CDR3 extends over 14 amino acids. The CDR3 DNA reads as TGTGCCACCAGTGACTGGGATAGCAATCAGCCCCAGCATTTT. It translates to CATSDWDSNQPQHF.

This clonotype was detected ten times or more. The chain couples TRBV7-9 to TRBJ2-7; D is perhaps TRBD1 (6 bases). From germline, CDR1 is SEHNR and CDR2 FQNEAQ (reference sequence). The CDR3 has 12 residues. Between the trimmed V and J ends, which lost 5 bases and 5 bases, there was a span of 10 bases. CDR3: CASSLGQNEQYF. CDR3 bases: TGTGCCAGCAGCCTGGGACAAAACGAGCAGTACTTC.

This clonotype was observed at least ten times. This chain uses TRBV28 with TRBJ1-3; D ambiguous. V lost 5 bases, J lost 0 bases, and 8 bases lay in between. This CDR3 contains 14 residues. Germline V gene lookup returns CDR1 MDHEN and CDR2 SYDVKM. CDR3 DNA sequence: TGTGCCAGCAGTGCTTTTCGCTCTGGAAACACCATATATTTT. Protein: CASSAFRSGNTIYF.

This clonotype occurred many times. The V call is TRBV20-1, the J call TRBJ2-5; the D is unclear. Trimming removed 3 bases at V and 1 base at J, with 15 bases between. The CDR3 has 15 residues. Germline V CDR1 and CDR2: DFQATT, SNEGSKA (reference sequence). CDR3 nucleotides: TGCAGTGCTAGGCGTGGCCCGGCCCTCCAAGAGACCCAGTACTTC. Translated: CSARRGPALQETQYF.

This clonotype was observed at least ten times. The V call is TRBV4-3, the J call TRBJ1-2; D not certain. The V and J ends lost 1 base and 3 bases respectively, with 12 bases between them. Germline assignment: CDR1 LGHNA and CDR2 YSLEER. There are 15 residues in the CDR3. CDR3 nucleotides: TGCGCCAGCAGCCAAGGAGCAGGCCAGGACTATGGCTACACCTTC. Amino acids: CASSQGAGQDYGYTF.

V is TRBV6-5 and J is TRBJ2-2; D ambiguous. Germline V gene data show CDR1 as MNHEY and CDR2 as SVGAGI. V was clipped by 5 bases and J by 11 bases, with 15 bases between them. The CDR3 loop spans 13 amino acids. The DNA for the CDR3 is TGTGCCAGCAGTGAATCGAGTGAATTTGAGCTGTTTTTT. Its translation: CASSESSEFELFF.